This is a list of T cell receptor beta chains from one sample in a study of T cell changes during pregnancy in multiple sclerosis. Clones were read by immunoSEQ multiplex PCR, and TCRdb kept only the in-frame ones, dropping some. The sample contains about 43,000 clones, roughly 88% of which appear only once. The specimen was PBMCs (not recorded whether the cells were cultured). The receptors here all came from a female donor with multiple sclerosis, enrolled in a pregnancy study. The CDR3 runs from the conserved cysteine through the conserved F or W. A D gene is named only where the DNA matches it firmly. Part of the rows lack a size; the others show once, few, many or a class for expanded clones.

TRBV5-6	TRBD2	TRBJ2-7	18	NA	TGTGCCAGCAGCTTGAGGTGGCTAGCGGGTGTCCCAAGCTACGAGCAGTACTTC	CASSLRWLAGVPSYEQYF
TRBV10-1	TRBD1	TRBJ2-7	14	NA	TGCGCCAGCAGTGAGGGGACAGGGGTCTATCGGCAGTACTTC	CASSEGTGVYRQYF
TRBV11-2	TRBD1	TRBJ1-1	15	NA	TGTGCCAGCAGCTCCTCGACAGGGGCGAGCACTGAAGCTTTCTTT	CASSSSTGASTEAFF
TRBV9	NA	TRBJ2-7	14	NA	TGTGCCAGCAGCCCATTAGGGTCGAATTACGAGCAGTACTTC	CASSPLGSNYEQYF
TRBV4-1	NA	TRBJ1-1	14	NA	TGCGCCAGCAGCCAAACTCAGGGGAGCACTGAAGCTTTCTTT	CASSQTQGSTEAFF
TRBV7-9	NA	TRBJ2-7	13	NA	TGTGCCAGCAGCTTAGATCAGGGGCTTGAGCAGTACTTC	CASSLDQGLEQYF
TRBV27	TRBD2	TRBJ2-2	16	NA	TGTGCCAGCAGTTTGTTACTAGCGGAGCGCACCGGGGAGCTGTTTTTT	CASSLLLAERTGELFF
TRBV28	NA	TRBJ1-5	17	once	TGTGCCAGCAGTTTGTTTAGGAGTTCCGGTGGCAATCAGCCCCAGCATTTT	CASSLFRSSGGNQPQHF
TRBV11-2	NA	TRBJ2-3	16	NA	TGTGCCAGCAGCTTAGGGGCGGTCTCTAGCACAGATACGCAGTATTTT	CASSLGAVSSTDTQYF
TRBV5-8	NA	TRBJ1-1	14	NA	TGTGCCAGCAGCTTGTTAAAGGGGAGGCCTGAAGCTTTCTTT	CASSLLKGRPEAFF
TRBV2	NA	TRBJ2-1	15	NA	TGTGCCAACACCAGGGGCCCCAGCGCTGACAATGAGCAGTTCTTC	CANTRGPSADNEQFF
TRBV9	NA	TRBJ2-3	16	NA	TGTGCCAGCAGCGCCCTGAGTGGGAGCCTGACAGATACGCAGTATTTT	CASSALSGSLTDTQYF
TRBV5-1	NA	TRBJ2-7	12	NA	TGCGCCAGCAGCGACAGTAACTACGAGCAGTACTTC	CASSDSNYEQYF
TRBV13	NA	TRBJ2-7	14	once	TGTGCCAGCAGCCCTCGGACGGTAAACTACGAGCAGTACTTC	CASSPRTVNYEQYF
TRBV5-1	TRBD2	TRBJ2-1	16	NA	TGCGCCAGCAGCTTTTTTCTAGCGGGGTCTAAAAATGAGCAGTTCTTC	CASSFFLAGSKNEQFF
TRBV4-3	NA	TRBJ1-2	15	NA	TGCGCCAGCAGCCAAGGGACCCTGCGGTGGGACGGCTACACCTTC	CASSQGTLRWDGYTF
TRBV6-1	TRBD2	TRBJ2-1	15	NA	TGTGCCAGCAGGGACGGGACTAGCGGTAACAATGAGCAGTTCTTC	CASRDGTSGNNEQFF
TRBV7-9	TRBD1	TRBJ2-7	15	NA	TGTGCCAGCAGCTCCTCGTCCGGGACAGGGGCCGAGCAGTACTTC	CASSSSSGTGAEQYF
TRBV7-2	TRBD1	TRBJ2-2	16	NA	TGTGCCAGCAGTCAACAGGGGGCCCCGAACACCGGGGAGCTGTTTTTT	CASSQQGAPNTGELFF
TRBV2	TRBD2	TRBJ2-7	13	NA	TGTGCCAGCGCGGGGGGGATCTCCTACGAGCAGTACTTC	CASAGGISYEQYF
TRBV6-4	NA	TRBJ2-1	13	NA	TGTGCCAGCAGTGACGGGGATTTCAATGAGCAGTTCTTC	CASSDGDFNEQFF
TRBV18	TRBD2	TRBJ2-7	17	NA	TGTGCCAGCTCACCACCGTCCGGGACTAGCGGAACCTACGAGCAGTACTTC	CASSPPSGTSGTYEQYF
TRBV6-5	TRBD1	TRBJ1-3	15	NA	TGTGCCAGCAGTTACTTAAGACAGGGAGGAAACACCATATATTTT	CASSYLRQGGNTIYF
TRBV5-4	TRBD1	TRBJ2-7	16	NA	TGTGCCAGCAGCTTGGGGGGGACAGAGAGAGGTTACGAGCAGTACTTC	CASSLGGTERGYEQYF
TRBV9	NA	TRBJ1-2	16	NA	TGTGCCAGCAGCGTATCCCAGGGCGCGGGAGGTTATGGCTACACCTTC	CASSVSQGAGGYGYTF
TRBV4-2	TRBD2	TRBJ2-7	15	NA	TGTGCCAGCAGCCAAGCCGGGACTAGCGGGAGGGAGCAGTACTTC	CASSQAGTSGREQYF
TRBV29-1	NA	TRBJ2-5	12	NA	TGCAGCGTTGGACTGGGAGGAGAGACCCAGTACTTC	CSVGLGGETQYF
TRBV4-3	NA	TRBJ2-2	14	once	TGCGCCAGCAGCCGGGGACTCAAAACCGGGGAGCTGTTTTTT	CASSRGLKTGELFF
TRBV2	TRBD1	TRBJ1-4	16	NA	TGTGCCAGCAGTGAATTACAGGGGGGAACTAATGAAAAACTGTTTTTT	CASSELQGGTNEKLFF
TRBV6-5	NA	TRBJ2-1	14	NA	TGTGCCAGCAGTTACTCTCCGGGCAGGGGAGAGCAGTTCTTC	CASSYSPGRGEQFF
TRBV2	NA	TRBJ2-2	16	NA	TGTGCCAGCAGTGAGAGCCAACGGGAGTGGTCCGGGGAGCTGTTTTTT	CASSESQREWSGELFF
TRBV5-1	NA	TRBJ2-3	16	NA	TGCGCCAGCAGCCCAGGGACACGAGGGTCGACAGATACGCAGTATTTT	CASSPGTRGSTDTQYF
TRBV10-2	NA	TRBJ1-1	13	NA	TGCGCCAGCAGGTTCTCGGGTAACACTGAAGCTTTCTTT	CASRFSGNTEAFF
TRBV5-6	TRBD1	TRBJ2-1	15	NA	TGTGCCGGTACGACGGGGACAGGGGCCAACAATGAGCAGTTCTTC	CAGTTGTGANNEQFF
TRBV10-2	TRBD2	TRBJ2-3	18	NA	TGCGCCAGCAGTGGTCCCGGGGCTAGCGGGGGTATCACAGATACGCAGTATTTT	CASSGPGASGGITDTQYF
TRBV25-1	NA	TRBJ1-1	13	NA	TGTGCCAGCAGTCCAGGGCTGAACACTGAAGCTTTCTTT	CASSPGLNTEAFF
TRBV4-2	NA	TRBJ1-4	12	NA	TGTGCCAGCAGCCAAGGGGCGGGAAAACTGTTTTTT	CASSQGAGKLFF
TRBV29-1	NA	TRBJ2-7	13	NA	TGCAGCGTTGGCGGACTTTTAACCTACGAGCAGTACTTC	CSVGGLLTYEQYF
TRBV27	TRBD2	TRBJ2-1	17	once	TGTGCCAGCAGTGTATTCGGGACTAGCCGACCATACAATGAGCAGTTCTTC	CASSVFGTSRPYNEQFF
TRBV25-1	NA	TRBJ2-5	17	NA	TGTGCCAGCTCAGGGGGAGGGGTCAGGGGGAGAAAGGAGACCCAGTACTTC	CASSGGGVRGRKETQYF
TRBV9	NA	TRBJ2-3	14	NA	TGTGCCAGCAGCGTTCTAGCAGCCACAGATACGCAGTATTTT	CASSVLAATDTQYF
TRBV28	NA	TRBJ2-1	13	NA	TGTGCCAGCAGTTTGGTTAGCAAGAATGAGCAGTTCTTC	CASSLVSKNEQFF